This TCR beta chain was recorded in a study of T cell responses to AZD1222 COVID-19 vaccine (dated by TCRdb to the early 2020s). Background for the entire study: AZD1222 recipients given second doses at about 4 weeks or at about 12 weeks were pooled, since spike-specific TCR depth and breadth were not found to differ between the two schedules. Trial participants were enrolled by age into subgroups of 18-55, 56-69 and 70-plus years, and around 150, 29 and 61 TCR-sequenced participants, respectively, were included in these subgroups. A total of more than 230 trial participants underwent TCR sequencing, of whom 207 received two doses of AZD1222 and about 26 received two doses of the MenACWY control vaccine. Overall study results and their limits: Conclusions about previously exposed vaccinees are limited, since just five to seven AZD1222 recipients were seropositive for SARS-CoV-2 at baseline. After two AZD1222 doses, spike-specific TCR breadth and depth were significantly higher than at day 0 and than in MenACWY recipients. The whole spike protein was spanned by vaccine-associated CD4 TCRs, and dominant responses were seen in regions 160-218 and 743-854. Reportedly, almost half of the unique spike-specific TCRs recognized epitopes lying outside the regions that are mutated in the B.1.351 and B.1.1.7 variants. In the small 56-69-year group, the increase in depth fell short of significance, most likely because of low power. Participants were mostly white British and included more females than males, and it was suggested by the authors that clonal diversity may have been underestimated. Because no samples from the day 14 peak response were available, repertoires could be characterized only after the peak T cell response.

The label giving this sample's time point can be read as: baseline before first vaccination. The vaccinee samples were drawn from two UK trials, COV001 and COV002, one of which was a single-blind randomized controlled phase 2/3 trial testing AZD1222 (ChAdOx1 nCoV-19) in healthy adults. Trial participant PBMC samples were collected at day 0 and day 28 after the second dose for TCRbeta chain sequencing. CDR1 is given as LGHNT and CDR2 as FRNRAP, both from the germline V gene. Reading from cysteine to phenylalanine, the CDR3 counts 16 amino acids. Just CDR3 DNA is preserved here, 48 bases in frame from base 1. At the junction V is shortened by 5 bases and J by 1 base, with 14 bases in between. The CDR3 regions of human TCRbeta chains were analyzed by immunosequencing. The study's processing was this. TCRs in the repertoires were compared against a reference library of SARS-CoV-2-specific TCRs that had been generated with the MIRA antigen-specificity platform. Breadth meant the fraction of unique TCRs that were SARS-CoV-2-associated, whereas depth meant the fraction of total T cells that were SARS-CoV-2-associated. Using the MIRA data, each spike-specific TCR was assigned both to the spike region to which the TCR was reactive and to a CD4 or CD8 class. Log10-transformed breadth and depth values were compared by one-way ANOVA with Sidak's multiple comparisons tests. TCRdb re-hosts the immuneACCESS table, in-frame sequences only. Its copies lack some clones; in the studies checked, an unresolved V gene accounts for under half of them, and the cause for the rest is not known. D and trimming were read from the DNA, whereas the V and J calls and clone size are those reported in that table. For this sample there are approximately 140,000 clones; more than 85% appear just once. Around 3% of the sample goes to the ten largest clones.

Details on this clone: No cognate antigen has been identified for it. Base quality data are lacking; no much larger clone is found one base away.

This clonotype was sampled from an adult in good health. This chain joins TRBV12-5 to TRBJ2-2; the D segment cannot be called with confidence. Material: peripheral blood, obtained on day 0 of AZD1222 vaccination. The CDR3 protein is CASGPRSDLNTGELFF. The DNA is TGTGCTAGTGGTCCTAGGTCAGACCTGAACACCGGGGAGCTGTTTTTT.